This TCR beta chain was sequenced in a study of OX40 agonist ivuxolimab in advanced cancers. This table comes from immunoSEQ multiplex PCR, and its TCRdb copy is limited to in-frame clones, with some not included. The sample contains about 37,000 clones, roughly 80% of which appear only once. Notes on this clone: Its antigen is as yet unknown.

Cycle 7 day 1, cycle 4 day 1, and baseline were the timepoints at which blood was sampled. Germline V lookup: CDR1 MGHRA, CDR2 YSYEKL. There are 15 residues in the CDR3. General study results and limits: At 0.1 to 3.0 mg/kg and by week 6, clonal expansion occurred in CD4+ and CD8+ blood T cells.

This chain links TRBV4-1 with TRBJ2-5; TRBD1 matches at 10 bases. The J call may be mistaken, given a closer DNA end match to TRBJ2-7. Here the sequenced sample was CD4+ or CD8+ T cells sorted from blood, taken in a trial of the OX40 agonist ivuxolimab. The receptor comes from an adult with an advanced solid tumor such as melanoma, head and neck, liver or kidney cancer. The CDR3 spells CASSQDRTGGYEQYF. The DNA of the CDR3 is TGCGCCAGCAGCCAAGATAGGACAGGGGGCTACGAGCAGTACTTC.